This T cell receptor beta chain was identified during a study of PD-1 blockade in classical Hodgkin lymphoma. Regarding the study as a whole: Those achieving complete response showed baseline diversity like newly diagnosed patients.

Profiling relied on immunoSEQ multiplex PCR, and the TCRdb table lists in-frame clones only, not all of them. The table shows about 27,000 clones, with 85% to 90% occurring only once. In the case of this clone: Its specificity is not known.

Time point indicated: cycle 4 day 1 (C4D1), after around six weeks of nivolumab. All patients experienced relapse after autologous stem cell transplantation, and brentuximab vedotin exposure was variable. Researchers report purifying CD4+ T cells from thawed PBMCs by magnetic negative selection. The sequences come from CD4+ T cells from blood, collected before the fourth cycle of nivolumab. This clonotype originated in a human donor with classical Hodgkin lymphoma.

CDR3 bases: TGTGCCACCAGCAGAGATGGGGCAGCGGTTTTTACCTACGAGCAGTACTTC. Translating it yields CATSRDGAAVFTYEQYF. This sequence joins TRBV15 and TRBJ2-7, with D possibly called TRBD1 or TRBD2 (5 bases each). The V and J ends lost 0 bases and 2 bases respectively, with 17 bases between them. This CDR3 region has 17 residues. Germline-derived CDR1 and CDR2 are LNHNV and YYDKDF (reference sequence).